These T cell receptor beta chains were read from a single sample in a study of CD8 T cells in Susac syndrome. TCRdb recomputed calls from the immunoSEQ multiplex PCR reads with MiXCR, one row per CDR3 protein. This table holds 150,000 to 200,000 distinct CDR3 sequences, about 93% found once. Specimen: CD4+ T cells from PBMCs. All receptors derive from a human donor with multiple sclerosis. Each CDR3 is given with its conserved first and last residue. The D gene is left open where the match is weak. The size of a clone is reported for some rows only, either as once, few or many, or as a class for expanded clones.

CDR3 protein: CASSLETMQETQYF
CDR3 DNA: TGTGCCAGCTCACTTGAAACCATGCAAGAGACCCAGTACTTC
clone size: .
D gene: .
J gene: TRBJ2-5
V gene: TRBV18

CDR3 protein: CASSQRDSGSGEQFF
CDR3 DNA: TGTGCCAGCAGCCAACGAGATAGCGGGAGCGGTGAGCAGTTCTTC
clone size: .
D gene: TRBD2
J gene: TRBJ2-1
V gene: TRBV3-1

CDR3 protein: CASSWNPSYEQYF
CDR3 DNA: TGCGCCAGCAGCTGGAATCCAAGCTACGAGCAGTACTTC
clone size: .
D gene: .
J gene: TRBJ2-7
V gene: TRBV5-1

CDR3 protein: CASSGGQFYEQYF
CDR3 DNA: TGTGCCAGCAGCGGGGGACAGTTCTACGAGCAGTACTTC
clone size: .
D gene: TRBD1
J gene: TRBJ2-7
V gene: TRBV5-6

CDR3 protein: CASSELAGSGYTF
CDR3 DNA: TGTGCCAGCAGTGAATTGGCAGGCAGTGGCTACACCTTC
clone size: once
D gene: .
J gene: TRBJ1-2
V gene: TRBV25-1

CDR3 protein: CSARDPASEQFF
CDR3 DNA: TGCAGTGCTAGAGATCCTGCATCTGAGCAGTTCTTC
clone size: once
D gene: .
J gene: TRBJ2-1
V gene: TRBV20-1

CDR3 protein: CAWSSGVVEQFF
CDR3 DNA: TGTGCCTGGTCCAGCGGGGTCGTTGAGCAGTTCTTC
clone size: .
D gene: TRBD2
J gene: TRBJ2-1
V gene: TRBV30

CDR3 protein: CASSEGRHTGELFF
CDR3 DNA: TGTGCCAGCAGTGAAGGTAGACACACCGGGGAGCTGTTTTTT
clone size: .
D gene: .
J gene: TRBJ2-2
V gene: TRBV2

CDR3 protein: CASSLATGEETQYF
CDR3 DNA: TGTGCCAGCAGCCTAGCTACAGGGGAAGAGACCCAGTACTTC
clone size: .
D gene: TRBD1
J gene: TRBJ2-5
V gene: TRBV3-1

CDR3 protein: CSVWTGETQYF
CDR3 DNA: TGCAGCGTTTGGACAGGGGAAACCCAGTACTTC
clone size: .
D gene: TRBD1
J gene: TRBJ2-5
V gene: TRBV29-1

CDR3 protein: CASSAKGGVEEQYF
CDR3 DNA: TGTGCCAGCAGCGCAAAAGGTGGGGTAGAAGAGCAGTACTTC
clone size: .
D gene: .
J gene: TRBJ2-7
V gene: TRBV9

CDR3 protein: CSAAPSAGGRQETQYF
CDR3 DNA: TGCAGTGCCGCCCCTAGTGCGGGAGGTCGCCAGGAGACCCAGTACTTC
clone size: once
D gene: TRBD2
J gene: TRBJ2-5
V gene: TRBV20-1

CDR3 protein: CASSYSGNSPLHF
CDR3 DNA: TGTGCCAGCAGTTACTCTGGCAATTCACCCCTCCACTTT
clone size: .
D gene: .
J gene: TRBJ1-6
V gene: TRBV6-6

CDR3 protein: CASSLWDLRIQETQYF
CDR3 DNA: TGTGCCAGCAGTTTATGGGATCTGAGGATCCAAGAGACCCAGTACTTC
clone size: .
D gene: .
J gene: TRBJ2-5
V gene: TRBV27

CDR3 protein: CASSERQGRTYEQYF
CDR3 DNA: TGTGCCAGCAGTGAAAGACAGGGAAGAACCTACGAGCAGTACTTC
clone size: .
D gene: TRBD1
J gene: TRBJ2-7
V gene: TRBV2

CDR3 protein: CASSRTGGTYEQYF
CDR3 DNA: TGTGCCAGCAGTCGGACAGGGGGGACCTACGAGCAGTACTTC
clone size: .
D gene: TRBD1
J gene: TRBJ2-7
V gene: TRBV27